Many counts were recorded for the clone carrying this T cell receptor beta chain. The entry originates in a study of neurological immune-mediated disorders. Time point here: longitudinal time-point 2. Stored at -80 C, 2 million PBMCs were the source of the unsorted libraries. 5'RACE with 10-nucleotide random UMIs produced the cDNA. Each sequencing run yielded over 200 million TCR-beta sequences from 15-18 subjects. Via MiXCR, TCRdb re-called the 5' RACE reads, giving one row per CDR3 protein. The table lists about 60,000 distinct CDR3 sequences, roughly 10% of them singletons. CDR3 length equals 12 residues. Germline CDR1 MDHEN, CDR2 SYDVKM. The V segment lost 2 bases and the J segment 15 bases; nucleotides outside the gene matches: 6.

The clonotype was recovered from a man aged 30-40 years in good health. The rearrangement links TRBV28 to TRBJ2-3, with 9 nucleotides matching TRBD2. The sample was PBMCs. This CDR3 reads CASSLRREGKYF. CDR3 bases: TGTGCCAGCAGTTTAAGGCGGGAGGGCAAATATTTT. Combining the CDR3 with reference TRBV28 and TRBJ2-3 gives the whole variable domain DVKVTQSSRYLVKRTGEKVFLECVQDMDHENMFWYRQDPGLGLRLIYFSYDVKMKEKGDIPEGYSVSREKKERFSLILESASTNQTSMYLCASSLRREGKYFGPGTRLTVL.